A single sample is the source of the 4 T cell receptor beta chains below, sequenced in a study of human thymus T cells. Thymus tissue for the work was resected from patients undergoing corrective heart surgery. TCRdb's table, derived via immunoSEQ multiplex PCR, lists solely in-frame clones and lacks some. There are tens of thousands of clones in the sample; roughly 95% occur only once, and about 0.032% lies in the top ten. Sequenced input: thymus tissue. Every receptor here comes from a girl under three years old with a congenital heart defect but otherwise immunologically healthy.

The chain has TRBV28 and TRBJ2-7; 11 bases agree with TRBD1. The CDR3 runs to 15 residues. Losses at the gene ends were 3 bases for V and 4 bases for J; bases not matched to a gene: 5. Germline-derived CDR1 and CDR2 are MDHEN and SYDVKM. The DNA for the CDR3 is TGTGCCAGCAGTTTGAGAGGGGACAGGGGGTACGAGCAGTACTTC. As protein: CASSLRGDRGYEQYF.

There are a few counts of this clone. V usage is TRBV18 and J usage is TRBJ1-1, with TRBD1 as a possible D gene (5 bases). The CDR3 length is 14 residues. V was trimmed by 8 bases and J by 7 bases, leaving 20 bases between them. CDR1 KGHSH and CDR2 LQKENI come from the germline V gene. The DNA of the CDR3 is TGTGCCAGCCGCCCAGGACGGGGAGGGGATGAAGCTTTCTTT. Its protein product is CASRPGRGGDEAFF.

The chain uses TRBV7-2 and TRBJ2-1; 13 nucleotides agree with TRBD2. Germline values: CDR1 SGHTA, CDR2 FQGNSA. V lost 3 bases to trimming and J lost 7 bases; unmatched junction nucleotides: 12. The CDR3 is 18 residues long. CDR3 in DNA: TGTGCCAGCAGCTTTGATGGACTAGCGGGAGTATTTAGAAATGAGCAGTTCTTC. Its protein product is CASSFDGLAGVFRNEQFF.

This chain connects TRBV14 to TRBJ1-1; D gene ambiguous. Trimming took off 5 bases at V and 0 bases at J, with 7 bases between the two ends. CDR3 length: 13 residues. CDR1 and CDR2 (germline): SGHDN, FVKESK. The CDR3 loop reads CASSFIMNTEAFF. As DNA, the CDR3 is TGTGCCAGCAGCTTCATTATGAACACTGAAGCTTTCTTT.